This T cell receptor (beta chain) was observed in a study of technical replicates of blood from a few donors. Sequencing was performed with immunoSEQ multiplex PCR; in TCRdb, only in-frame clones are kept and a portion is missing. The sample lists 95,000 to 100,000 clones, over 90% occurring once. CDR1 is LNHDA, CDR2 SQIVND, per germline (reference sequence). The CDR3 totals 17 residues. The V and J ends lost 8 bases and 1 base respectively, with 24 bases between them. The clonotype originates from a human donor in good health. Sequencing input: T cells isolated from PBMCs. The J gene is TRBJ2-7, the V gene TRBV19; TRBD2 might be the D (5 bases). CDR3: CASQGRSKLRNSYEQYF. The CDR3 DNA follows: TGTGCCAGTCAAGGGAGAAGTAAACTCAGAAATTCCTACGAGCAGTACTTC. The full variable domain, its missing parts supplied by reference TRBV19 and TRBJ2-7, is DGGITQSPKYLFRKEGQNVTLSCEQNLNHDAMYWYRQDPGQGLRLIYYSQIVNDFQKGDIAEGYSVSREKKESFPLTVTSAQKNPTAFYLCASQGRSKLRNSYEQYFGPGTRLTVT.